The 14 T cell receptor beta chains below all came from one sample that was sequenced in a study of beta chain features in type 1 diabetes. Whole-study results and caveats: Researchers report that Type 1 diabetes patients had moderately but significantly shorter TCRB CDR3s across all four CD4+ subsets.

The whole isolated RNA underwent reverse transcription, so sequencing captured expressed TCRB transcripts. Sequencing was performed with immunoSEQ multiplex PCR; in TCRdb, only in-frame clones are kept and a portion is missing. The sample has 600,000 to 750,000 clones, around 12% seen once. Antigens of these TCRs are unknown. Material: naive CD4+ T cells from blood. These receptors were taken from a man aged 25-45 years with type 1 diabetes.

The rearrangement uses TRBV5-1 and TRBJ2-2; 8 nucleotides align to TRBD1. Looked up from germline, CDR1 is SGHRS and CDR2 is YFSETQ. V lost 4 bases to trimming and J lost 0 bases; unmatched junction nucleotides: 11. This CDR3 is 18 amino acids long. CDR3 nucleotides: TGCGCCAGCAGCCCTATATACAGGGGGAGTTCGAACACCGGGGAGCTGTTTTTT. This gives the protein CASSPIYRGSSNTGELFF. Full variable domain (outside the CDR3, taken from reference TRBV5-1 and TRBJ2-2): KAGVTQTPRYLIKTRGQQVTLSCSPISGHRSVSWYQQTPGQGLQFLFEYFSETQRNKGNFPGRFSGRQFSNSRSEMNVSTLELGDSALYLCASSPIYRGSSNTGELFFGEGSRLTVL.

The chain joins TRBV10-3 to TRBJ2-3; D might be TRBD1 (6 bases). The CDR3 has 16 amino acids. Trimming removed 8 bases at V and 2 bases at J, with 20 bases between. Germline assignment: CDR1 ENHRY and CDR2 SYGVKD. Here the CDR3 DNA reads TGTGCCATCGTCGCCGGGACAAGCGAATTCACAGATACGCAGTATTTT. Its translation is CAIVAGTSEFTDTQYF.

The chain uses TRBV30 and TRBJ1-4, with D possibly TRBD1 on 5 matching bases. CDR3 length equals 15 residues. V lost 2 bases, J lost 0 bases, and 10 bases lay in between. Germline V gene sequence: CDR1 GTSNPN, CDR2 SVGIG (reference sequence). This CDR3 is CAWSRGGSTNEKLFF. CDR3 nucleotide sequence: TGTGCCTGGAGTAGGGGAGGATCAACTAATGAAAAACTGTTTTTT.

The chain couples TRBV19 to TRBJ1-5, with a possible D match to TRBD1 (6 bases). The CDR3 length is 15 residues. With 4 bases removed from V and 3 bases from J, the gap between germline ends came to 13 bases. Germline-derived CDR1 and CDR2 are LNHDA and SQIVND (reference sequence). CDR3 in amino acids: CASSTQGTLNQPQHF. CDR3 DNA: TGTGCCAGTAGTACACAGGGTACTCTCAATCAGCCCCAGCATTTT.

This clone has only a few counts. V usage is TRBV7-2 and J usage is TRBJ2-2; D is unclear. There are 12 residues in the CDR3. Germline-derived CDR1 and CDR2 are SGHTA and FQGNSA. V lost 6 bases to trimming and J lost 3 bases, with 5 bases between them. The CDR3 reads CASRSDTGELFF. As DNA, the CDR3 is TGTGCCAGCAGGTCGGACACCGGGGAGCTGTTTTTT.

This clone turned up a few times. The chain employs TRBV4-2 and TRBJ2-3; 12 bases fit TRBD2. V was clipped by 1 base and J by 1 base; unmatched bases: 12. The CDR3 is 20 residues long. CDR1 and CDR2 from the germline V gene are LGHNA and YNFKEQ. The CDR3 nucleotides read TGTGCCAGCAGCCAAGCCTCCCCGGGACTAGCGGGTTCAGGCACAGATACGCAGTATTTT. It codes for CASSQASPGLAGSGTDTQYF.

This clone turned up a few times. The gene calls are TRBV10-3 and TRBJ1-2, with D possibly matching TRBD1 (6 bases). Trimming stripped 5 bases from V and 4 bases from J, with 14 bases between. CDR1 ENHRY and CDR2 SYGVKD come from the germline V gene. The CDR3 spans 14 residues. As DNA, the CDR3 is TGTGCCATCAGTTCAGGGGAACTCTCCTATGGCTACACCTTC. Its translation: CAISSGELSYGYTF.

The CDR3 nucleotides read TGTGCCAGCAGCCGCAGGGATGTGTGGCTTGACTATGGCTACACCTTC. This sequence encodes CASSRRDVWLDYGYTF. The gene calls are TRBV13 and TRBJ1-2; possible D gene TRBD1, 5 bases. This CDR3 is 16 amino acids long. CDR1 PRHDT and CDR2 FYEKMQ come from the germline V gene (reference sequence). Trimming cost V 5 bases and J 3 bases, with 19 bases left between them.

This clone was seen a handful of times. The rearrangement uses TRBV11-2 and TRBJ2-7, with D hard to call. Germline assignment: CDR1 SGHAT and CDR2 FQNNGV. Trimming stripped 3 bases from V and 6 bases from J, with 18 bases between. CDR3 length: 15 amino acids. The CDR3: CASSFIGLFLGEQYF. CDR3 DNA sequence: TGTGCCAGCAGCTTTATTGGCCTTTTCCTTGGCGAGCAGTACTTC.

The sample holds a few counts of this clone. The chain links TRBV9 to TRBJ2-2, with D unresolved. This CDR3 has 13 residues. Germline V gene data show CDR1 as SGDLS and CDR2 as YYNGEE. The germline V and J ends were trimmed by 4 bases and 5 bases, with 9 bases remaining between them. The chain's CDR3 is CASSLGSTGELFF. CDR3 nucleotide sequence: TGTGCCAGCAGCCTTGGGTCTACCGGGGAGCTGTTTTTT.

CDR3: CATLAGPQETQYF. In DNA, the CDR3 is TGTGCCACCCTAGCGGGGCCCCAAGAGACCCAGTACTTC. The chain employs TRBV7-2 and TRBJ2-5; 9 bases fit TRBD2. Trimming cost V 10 bases and J 1 base; bases outside gene matches: 4. CDR3 size: 13 residues. CDR1 SGHTA and CDR2 FQGNSA come from the germline V gene. The whole variable domain, remainder taken from reference TRBV7-2 and TRBJ2-5, is GAGVSQSPSNKVTEKGKDVELRCDPISGHTALYWYRQSLGQGLEFLIYFQGNSAPDKSGLPSDRFSAERTGGSVSTLTIQRTQQEDSAVYLCATLAGPQETQYFGPGTRLLVL.

V gene TRBV29-1 combines with J gene TRBJ2-3, with D possibly TRBD1 on 7 matching bases. This CDR3 spans 13 amino acids. The germline V and J ends were trimmed by 4 bases and 5 bases, with 13 bases remaining between them. CDR1 and CDR2 from the germline V gene are SQVTM and ANQGSEA. CDR3 sequence reads: CSVVDQGGDTQYF. CDR3 nucleotides: TGCAGCGTTGTGGACCAGGGGGGAGATACGCAGTATTTT.

This rearrangement joins TRBV28 to TRBJ1-5; tentative D call: TRBD1 (5 bases). The CDR3 contains 14 residues. Deletions cut 2 bases from V and 6 bases from J, with 11 bases between. Looked up from germline, CDR1 is MDHEN and CDR2 is SYDVKM. The CDR3 nucleotides read TGTGCCAGCAGTTTAGGAGGGGATAGTCAGCCCCAGCATTTT. Its protein product is CASSLGGDSQPQHF.

The V call is TRBV19, the J call TRBJ2-7; tentative D call: TRBD1 (5 bases). CDR3 length: 13 amino acids. Trimming cost V 5 bases and J 1 base, with 9 bases left between them. Germline V gene data show CDR1 as LNHDA and CDR2 as SQIVND (reference sequence). The CDR3 nucleotides are TGTGCCAGTAGTCCTGACAGTTCCTACGAGCAGTACTTC. Its protein is CASSPDSSYEQYF.